Listed below are T cell receptor beta chains from one sample, sequenced in a study of blood T cell repertoires in COVID-19. Repertoires were generated with immunoSEQ multiplex PCR, while TCRdb's copy carries only in-frame clones and drops some. This table has approximately 210,000 clones, approximately 77% appearing once. Sequenced input: peripheral blood. All receptors come from a woman older than 75 with acute or convalescent COVID-19. Each CDR3 is given with its conserved first and last residue. The D gene is left open where the match is weak. Clone size appears in some rows only: once, few, many, or a class for an expanded clone.

D	size	J	V	DNA	CDR3
-	once	TRBJ1-1	TRBV6-5	TGTGCCAGCAGTTACTCGACGCAGGGACTGGCTTTCTTT	CASSYSTQGLAFF
TRBD2	few	TRBJ2-1	TRBV30	TGTGCCTGGACTGCACTAGCGGGGGTTCGCAATGAGCAGTTCTTC	CAWTALAGVRNEQFF
-	-	TRBJ2-1	TRBV11-3	TGTGCCAGCAGCTCCTACGGGAATGAGCAGTTCTTC	CASSSYGNEQFF
-	-	TRBJ1-5	TRBV15	TGTGCCACCAGCAGAGATATAGGTGGGGAGGGGGGTCAGCCCCAGCATTTT	CATSRDIGGEGGQPQHF
TRBD1	once	TRBJ2-4	TRBV5-1	TGCGCCAGCAGCCCAGGGACAGTGGACATTCAGTACTTC	CASSPGTVDIQYF
-	-	TRBJ2-1	TRBV5-1	TGCGCCAGCAGCTCGAGACTTCTCGGCGGGTCCTACAATGAGCAGTTCTTC	CASSSRLLGGSYNEQFF
-	-	TRBJ2-3	TRBV28	TGTGCCAGCAGTTTGCAGGAAGATACGCAGTATTTT	CASSLQEDTQYF
-	-	TRBJ1-5	TRBV19	TGTGCCAGTAGTATCCGGAGGGGCAATCAGCCCCAGCATTTT	CASSIRRGNQPQHF
TRBD2	-	TRBJ2-5	TRBV27	TGTGCCAGCAGTCCAACCCTAACTAGCGGGGGGCCCCAAGAGACCCAGTACTTC	CASSPTLTSGGPQETQYF
TRBD1	-	TRBJ1-6	TRBV7-9	TGTGCCAGCAGCCCGCTCGGGGACAGGGGTTCACCCCTCCACTTT	CASSPLGDRGSPLHF
-	-	TRBJ1-2	TRBV12-3/TRBV12-4	TGTGCCAGCAGTTTAGCAGGGACAGGCTACACCTTC	CASSLAGTGYTF
TRBD1	once	TRBJ1-2	TRBV2	TGTGCCAGCAGACAGGGACAGAACTATGGCTACACCTTC	CASRQGQNYGYTF
TRBD1	-	TRBJ1-1	TRBV10-2	TGCGCCAGCAGCTCCCTTCCGGGACAGGGAGCTTTCTTT	CASSSLPGQGAFF
-	-	TRBJ2-3	TRBV19	TGTGCCAGTAGTATATCCGTAAACACAGATACGCAGTATTTT	CASSISVNTDTQYF
-	-	TRBJ2-5	TRBV5-8	TGTGCCAGCAGTCCCCCATGGGCTGGCGGGGAGACCCAGTACTTC	CASSPPWAGGETQYF
TRBD2	-	TRBJ2-2	TRBV5-1	TGCGCCAGCAGCTTGGTTAGGACTAGCTTCGCCGGGGAGCTGTTTTTT	CASSLVRTSFAGELFF
-	-	TRBJ2-7	TRBV19	TGTGCCAGTAGTATTCGGTACAGGGAAGCTCAAGAGCAGTACTTC	CASSIRYREAQEQYF
-	once	TRBJ2-5	TRBV24-1	TGTGCCACCAGTGATTTGGATCCCGGGGGGCGGGGGAGTGGAGAGACCCAGTACTTC	CATSDLDPGGRGSGETQYF
TRBD1	-	TRBJ1-5	TRBV19	TGTGCCAGTAGTATGACAGGGGATCAGCCCCAGCATTTT	CASSMTGDQPQHF
TRBD1	-	TRBJ2-5	TRBV5-6	TGTGCCAGCAGCTTGGACAGGGGTCAAGAGACCCAGTACTTC	CASSLDRGQETQYF
-	-	TRBJ2-3	TRBV7-2	TGTGCCAGCAGCTTAGGAATACAGGGAGTTGTGGATACGCAGTATTTT	CASSLGIQGVVDTQYF
TRBD1	-	TRBJ1-1	TRBV27	TGTGCCAGCAGGATCTCCCACAGGGGGGACACTGAAGCTTTCTTT	CASRISHRGDTEAFF
-	many	TRBJ1-5	TRBV5-5	TGTGCCAGCAGCTTGAGTGTAGGCAATCAGCCCCAGCATTTT	CASSLSVGNQPQHF
TRBD1	-	TRBJ1-4	TRBV15	TGTGCCACCAGCAAATCCGGGACAGACAATGAAAAACTGTTTTTT	CATSKSGTDNEKLFF
TRBD1	-	TRBJ1-6	TRBV7-2	TGTGCCAGCAGCGCGGACAGGTCTGCCTATAATTCACCCCTCCACTTT	CASSADRSAYNSPLHF
-	-	TRBJ2-1	TRBV6-1	TGTGCCAGCAGTGAGGATGCAACAGGGCGCTCCTACAATGAGCAGTTCTTC	CASSEDATGRSYNEQFF
-	-	TRBJ2-4	TRBV5-1	TGCGCCAGCAGCTTGGCCCCAGAGGGAACGGCCAAAAACATTCAGTACTTC	CASSLAPEGTAKNIQYF
TRBD1	-	TRBJ2-1	TRBV18	TGTGCCAGCTCACAGGGACAGGGAGACTACAATGAGCAGTTCTTC	CASSQGQGDYNEQFF
-	-	TRBJ2-1	TRBV29-1	TGCAGCGGAGGGGCAGGGACTCTCAATGAGCAGTTCTTC	CSGGAGTLNEQFF
-	-	TRBJ2-5	TRBV7-8	TGTGCCAGCAGGGGAAGGACAGTTGAGGGTGAGACCCAGTACTTC	CASRGRTVEGETQYF
-	-	TRBJ1-1	TRBV5-1	TGCGCCAGCAGCCTGGAAGGGGCTCGGGGGACTGAAGCTTTCTTT	CASSLEGARGTEAFF
TRBD1	-	TRBJ1-2	TRBV6-5	TGTGCCAGCAGTTCACAGGGGAACTATGGCTACACCTTC	CASSSQGNYGYTF
-	once	TRBJ1-1	TRBV6-1	TGTGCCAGCAGTGAACAACAGGCCTCGAACACTGAAGCTTTCTTT	CASSEQQASNTEAFF
-	-	TRBJ1-1	TRBV19	TGTGCCAGCTGCCCAGGTCTGGACACTGAAGCTTTCTTT	CASCPGLDTEAFF
TRBD1	few	TRBJ1-4	TRBV2	TGTGCCAGCAGTGAAGCGGACAGGCGTAACGAAAAACTGTTTTTT	CASSEADRRNEKLFF
TRBD1	-	TRBJ1-5	TRBV28	TGTGCCAGCAGTTATCCCCTGGGACAGGGGGTTCCATTTATCGATCAGCCCCAGCATTTT	CASSYPLGQGVPFIDQPQHF
-	-	TRBJ1-6	TRBV14	TGTGCCAGCAGCCTCCTGGCAGTATCACCCCTCCACTTT	CASSLLAVSPLHF
-	-	TRBJ1-1	TRBV3-1/TRBV3-2	TGTGCCAGCAGCTACACAGGGTTGGGTCGGTACACTGAAGCTTTCTTT	CASSYTGLGRYTEAFF
-	-	TRBJ1-1	TRBV4-1	TGCGCCAGCAGCCAAGAGGGGGGGGTAAAGGCTGAAGCTTTCTTT	CASSQEGGVKAEAFF
-	-	TRBJ2-7	TRBV27	TGTGCCAGCAGGACGTCGTGGAGCGAGCAGTACTTC	CASRTSWSEQYF
-	-	TRBJ1-4	TRBV7-2	TGTGCCAGCAGCCCTCAGGGACAAGCGAATGAAAAACTGTTTTTT	CASSPQGQANEKLFF
TRBD1	-	TRBJ1-6	TRBV6-5	TGTGCCAGCTCCCCCGGGACAGGGGGATCACCCCTCCACTTT	CASSPGTGGSPLHF
-	once	TRBJ2-5	TRBV5-6	TGTGCCAGCAGCTTGATGGGGAGGCGAGAGACCCAGTACTTC	CASSLMGRRETQYF
-	-	TRBJ2-5	TRBV18	TGTGCCAGCTCACCACCGCAGGGGTGGAGGGAGACCCAGTACTTC	CASSPPQGWRETQYF
TRBD1	few	TRBJ1-1	TRBV6-6	TGTGCCAGCAGCACTGACAGGGGCGGGGAAGCTTTCTTT	CASSTDRGGEAFF
-	-	TRBJ2-1	TRBV5-5	TGTGCCAGCAGCTTGTCAGGGCCCCCGAATGAGCAGTTCTTC	CASSLSGPPNEQFF
-	-	TRBJ1-1	TRBV6-2/TRBV6-3	TGTGCCAGCAGTTACGGTGGCACAGGCCCTGAAGCTTTCTTT	CASSYGGTGPEAFF